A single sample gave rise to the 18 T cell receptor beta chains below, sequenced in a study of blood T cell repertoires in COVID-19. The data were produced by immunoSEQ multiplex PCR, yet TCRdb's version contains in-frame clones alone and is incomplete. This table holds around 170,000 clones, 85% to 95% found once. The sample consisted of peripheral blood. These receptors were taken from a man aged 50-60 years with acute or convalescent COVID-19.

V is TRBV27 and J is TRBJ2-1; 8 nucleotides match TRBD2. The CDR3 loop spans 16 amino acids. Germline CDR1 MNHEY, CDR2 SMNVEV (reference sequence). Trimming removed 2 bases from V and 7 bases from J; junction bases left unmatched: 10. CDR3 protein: CASSLTGTSWRNEQFF. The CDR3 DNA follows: TGTGCCAGCAGTTTAACCGGGACTAGTTGGCGGAATGAGCAGTTCTTC.

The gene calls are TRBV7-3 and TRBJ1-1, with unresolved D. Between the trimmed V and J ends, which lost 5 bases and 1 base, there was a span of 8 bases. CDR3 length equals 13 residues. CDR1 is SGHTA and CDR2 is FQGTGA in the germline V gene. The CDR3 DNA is TGTGCCAGCAGCCCCTCAGGGAACACTGAAGCTTTCTTT. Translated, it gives CASSPSGNTEAFF.

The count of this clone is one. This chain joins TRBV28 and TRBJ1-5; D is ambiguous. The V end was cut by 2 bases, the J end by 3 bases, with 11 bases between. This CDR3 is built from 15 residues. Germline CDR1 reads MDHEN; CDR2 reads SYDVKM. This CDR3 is CASSLPGNINQPQHF. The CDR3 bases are TGTGCCAGCAGTTTACCGGGGAATATCAATCAGCCCCAGCATTTT. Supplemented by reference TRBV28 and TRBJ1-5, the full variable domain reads DVKVTQSSRYLVKRTGEKVFLECVQDMDHENMFWYRQDPGLGLRLIYFSYDVKMKEKGDIPEGYSVSREKKERFSLILESASTNQTSMYLCASSLPGNINQPQHFGDGTRLSIL.

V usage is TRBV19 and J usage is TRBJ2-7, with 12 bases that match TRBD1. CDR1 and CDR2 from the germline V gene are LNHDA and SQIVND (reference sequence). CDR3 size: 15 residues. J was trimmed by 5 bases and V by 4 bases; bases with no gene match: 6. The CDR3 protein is CASSTSGQGAHEQYF. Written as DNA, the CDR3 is TGTGCCAGTAGTACTTCGGGACAGGGGGCCCACGAGCAGTACTTC.

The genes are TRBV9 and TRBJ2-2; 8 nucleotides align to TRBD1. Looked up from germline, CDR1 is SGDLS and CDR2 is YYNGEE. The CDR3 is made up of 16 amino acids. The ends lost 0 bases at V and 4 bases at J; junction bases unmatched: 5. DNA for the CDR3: TGTGCCAGCAGCGTAGCCCAGGGGGCTCGCACCGGGGAGCTGTTTTTT. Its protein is CASSVAQGARTGELFF. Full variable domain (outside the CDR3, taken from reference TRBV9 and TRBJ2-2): DSGVTQTPKHLITATGQRVTLRCSPRSGDLSVYWYQQSLDQGLQFLIQYYNGEERAKGNILERFSAQQFPDLHSELNLSSLELGDSALYFCASSVAQGARTGELFFGEGSRLTVL.

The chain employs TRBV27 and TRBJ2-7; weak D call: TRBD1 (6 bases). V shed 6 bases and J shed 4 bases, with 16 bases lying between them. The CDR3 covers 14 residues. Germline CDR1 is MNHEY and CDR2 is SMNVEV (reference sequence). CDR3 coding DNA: TGTGCCAGCAGGACAGGTTTGAAGTTGTACGAGCAGTACTTC. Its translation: CASRTGLKLYEQYF.

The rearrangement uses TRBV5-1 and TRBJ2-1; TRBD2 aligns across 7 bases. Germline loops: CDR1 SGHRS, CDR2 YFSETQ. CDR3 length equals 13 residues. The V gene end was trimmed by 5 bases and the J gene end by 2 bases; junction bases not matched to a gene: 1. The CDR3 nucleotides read TGCGCCAGCAGTGGACTAGCCTACAATGAGCAGTTCTTC. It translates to CASSGLAYNEQFF.

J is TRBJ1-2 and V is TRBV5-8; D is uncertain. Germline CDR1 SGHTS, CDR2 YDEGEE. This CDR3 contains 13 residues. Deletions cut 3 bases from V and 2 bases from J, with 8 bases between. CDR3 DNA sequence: TGTGCCAGCAGCTACCGGTCAAACTATGGCTACACCTTC. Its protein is CASSYRSNYGYTF. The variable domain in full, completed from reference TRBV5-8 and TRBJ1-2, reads EAGVTQSPTHLIKTRGQQATLRCSPISGHTSVYWYQQALGLGLQFLLWYDEGEERNRGNFPPRFSGRQFPNYSSELNVNALELEDSALYLCASSYRSNYGYTFGSGTRLTVV.

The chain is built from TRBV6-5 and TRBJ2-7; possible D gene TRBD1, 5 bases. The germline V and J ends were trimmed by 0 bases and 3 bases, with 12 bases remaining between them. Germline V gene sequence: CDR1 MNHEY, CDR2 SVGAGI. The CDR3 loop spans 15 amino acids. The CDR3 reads CASSYSWRTNYEQYF. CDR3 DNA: TGTGCCAGCAGTTACTCCTGGCGGACAAACTACGAGCAGTACTTC.

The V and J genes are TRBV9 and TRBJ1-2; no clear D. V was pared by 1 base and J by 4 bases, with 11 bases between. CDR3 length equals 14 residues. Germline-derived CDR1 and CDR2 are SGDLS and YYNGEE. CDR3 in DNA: TGTGCCAGCAGCGTATTAGGAGGTCCCTATGGCTACACCTTC. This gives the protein CASSVLGGPYGYTF.

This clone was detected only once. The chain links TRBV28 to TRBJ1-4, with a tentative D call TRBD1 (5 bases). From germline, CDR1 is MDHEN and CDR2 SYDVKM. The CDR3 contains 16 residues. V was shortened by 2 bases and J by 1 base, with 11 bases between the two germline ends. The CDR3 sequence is CASSLPGVQTNEKLFF. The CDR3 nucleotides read TGTGCCAGCAGTTTACCGGGGGTTCAAACTAATGAAAAACTGTTTTTT.

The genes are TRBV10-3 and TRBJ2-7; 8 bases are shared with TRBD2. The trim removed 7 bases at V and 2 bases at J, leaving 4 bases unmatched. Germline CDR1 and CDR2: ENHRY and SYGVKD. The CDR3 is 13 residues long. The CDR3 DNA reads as TGTGCCATCAAGCGGGAGAGCACCTACGAGCAGTACTTC. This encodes CAIKRESTYEQYF.

Here the CDR3 reads CASSPAGGPAEAFF. CDR3 coding DNA: TGTGCCAGCTCACCGGCAGGGGGCCCGGCTGAAGCTTTCTTT. The chain is built from TRBV18 and TRBJ1-1; TRBD1 matches at 8 bases. This CDR3 has 14 residues. Germline CDR1 KGHSH, CDR2 LQKENI. The J segment lost 6 bases and the V segment lost 3 bases, leaving 6 bases of the junction unmatched.

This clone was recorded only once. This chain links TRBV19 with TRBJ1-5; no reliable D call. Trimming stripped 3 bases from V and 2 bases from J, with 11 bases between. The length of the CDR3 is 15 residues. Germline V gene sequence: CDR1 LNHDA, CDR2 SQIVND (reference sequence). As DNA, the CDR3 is TGTGCCAGTAGTATCGCGGATTATGGCAATCAGCCCCAGCATTTT. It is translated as CASSIADYGNQPQHF.

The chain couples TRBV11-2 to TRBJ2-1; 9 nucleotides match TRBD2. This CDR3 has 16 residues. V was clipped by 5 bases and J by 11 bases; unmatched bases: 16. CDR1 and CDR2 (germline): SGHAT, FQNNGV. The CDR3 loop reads CASSPEAGGGIRKQFF. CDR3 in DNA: TGTGCCAGCAGCCCTGAAGCGGGAGGTGGAATACGAAAGCAGTTCTTC.

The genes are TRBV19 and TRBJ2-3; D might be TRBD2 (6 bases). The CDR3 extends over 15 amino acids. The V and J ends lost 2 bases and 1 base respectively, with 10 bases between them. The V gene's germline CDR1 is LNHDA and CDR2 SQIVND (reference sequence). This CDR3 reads CASSIQGGGTDTQYF. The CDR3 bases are TGTGCCAGTAGTATACAGGGCGGGGGCACAGATACGCAGTATTTT.

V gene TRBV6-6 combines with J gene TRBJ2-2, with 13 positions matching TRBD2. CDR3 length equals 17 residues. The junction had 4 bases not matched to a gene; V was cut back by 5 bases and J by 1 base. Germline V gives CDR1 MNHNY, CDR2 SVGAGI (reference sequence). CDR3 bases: TGTGCCAGCAGTCCCAGACTAGCGGGGGGGAACACCGGGGAGCTGTTTTTT. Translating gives CASSPRLAGGNTGELFF.

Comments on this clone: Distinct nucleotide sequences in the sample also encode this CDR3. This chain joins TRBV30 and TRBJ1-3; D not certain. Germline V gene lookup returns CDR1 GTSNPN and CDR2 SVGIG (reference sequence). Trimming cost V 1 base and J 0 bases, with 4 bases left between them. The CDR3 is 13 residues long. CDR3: CAWSGVSGNTIYF. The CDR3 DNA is TGTGCCTGGAGTGGAGTCTCTGGAAACACCATATATTTT.